One and the same sample provided the 2 T cell receptor beta chains below, sequenced in a study of blood T cell repertoires in COVID-19 (dated by TCRdb to the early 2020s). The library was built by means of the immunoSEQ multiplex PCR assay. The source is immuneACCESS, and TCRdb retained only in-frame sequences with V and J called. Part of the clones is not carried over; for the studies checked, unresolved V genes explain less than half of this, and the remainder is unexplained. The sample contains around 250,000 clones, about 89% of them found a single time. Clones ranked in the top ten supply 1.5% to 2% of the sample. The sample comprised peripheral blood. These receptors all come from a woman aged 60 to 75 who had recovered from COVID-19.

This chain links TRBV5-8 with TRBJ2-3; the D is unclear. This CDR3 contains 14 residues. Germline CDR1 SGHTS, CDR2 YDEGEE. Trimming took 4 bases from V and 2 from J, leaving 11 bases between them. CDR3 DNA: TGTGCCAGCAGCCCATTTAGACACACAGATACGCAGTATTTT. The encoded protein is CASSPFRHTDTQYF.

The J gene is TRBJ1-4, the V gene TRBV3-1 (or the pseudogene TRBV3-2); maybe TRBD1 (5 bases). The CDR3 runs 15 residues. V gave up 4 bases and J gave up 0 bases, with 9 bases separating them. Germline CDR1 LGHDT, CDR2 YNNKEL (reference sequence). CDR3 in amino acids: CASSPWTSTNEKLFF. CDR3 DNA: TGTGCCAGCAGCCCCTGGACATCAACTAATGAAAAACTGTTTTTT.